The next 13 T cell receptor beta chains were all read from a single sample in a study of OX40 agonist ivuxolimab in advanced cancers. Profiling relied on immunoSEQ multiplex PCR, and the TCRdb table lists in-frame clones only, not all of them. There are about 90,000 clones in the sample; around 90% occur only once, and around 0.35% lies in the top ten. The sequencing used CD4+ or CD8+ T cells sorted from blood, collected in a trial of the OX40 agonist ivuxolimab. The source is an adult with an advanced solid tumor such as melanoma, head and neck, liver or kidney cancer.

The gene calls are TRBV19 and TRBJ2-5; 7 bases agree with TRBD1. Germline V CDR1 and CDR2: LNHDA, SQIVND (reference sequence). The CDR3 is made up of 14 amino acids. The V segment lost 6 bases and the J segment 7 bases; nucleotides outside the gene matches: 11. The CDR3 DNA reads TGTGCCAGTAGCGAACAGGACAGGACTGGGACCCAGTACTTC. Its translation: CASSEQDRTGTQYF.

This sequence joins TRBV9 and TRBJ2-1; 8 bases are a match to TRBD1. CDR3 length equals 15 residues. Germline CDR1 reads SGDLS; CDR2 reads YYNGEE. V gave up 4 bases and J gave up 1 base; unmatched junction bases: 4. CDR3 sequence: CASSIQGESYNEQFF. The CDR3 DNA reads TGTGCCAGCAGCATACAGGGGGAGTCCTACAATGAGCAGTTCTTC.

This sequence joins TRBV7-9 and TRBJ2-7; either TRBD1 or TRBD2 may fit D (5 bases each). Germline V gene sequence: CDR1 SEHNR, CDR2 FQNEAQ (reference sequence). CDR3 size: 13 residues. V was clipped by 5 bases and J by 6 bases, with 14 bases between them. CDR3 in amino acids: CASSILGESEQYF. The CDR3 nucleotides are TGTGCCAGCAGCATCTTAGGGGAGAGCGAGCAGTACTTC.

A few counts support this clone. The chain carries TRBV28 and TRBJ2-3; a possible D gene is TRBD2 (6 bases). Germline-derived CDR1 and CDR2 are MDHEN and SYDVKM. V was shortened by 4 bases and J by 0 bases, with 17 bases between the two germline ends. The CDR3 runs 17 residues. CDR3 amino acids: CASSSPNLGRSTDTQYF. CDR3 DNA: TGTGCCAGCAGTTCACCTAATCTAGGGAGGAGCACAGATACGCAGTATTTT.

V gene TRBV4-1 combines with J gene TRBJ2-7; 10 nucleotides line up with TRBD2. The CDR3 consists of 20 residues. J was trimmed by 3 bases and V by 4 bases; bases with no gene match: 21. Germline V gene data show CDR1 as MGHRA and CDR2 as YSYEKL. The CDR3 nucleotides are TGCGCCAGCAGCCCCCGTATCTCTAGCGGGAGTTCCCCCGGACACTACGAGCAGTACTTC. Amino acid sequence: CASSPRISSGSSPGHYEQYF.

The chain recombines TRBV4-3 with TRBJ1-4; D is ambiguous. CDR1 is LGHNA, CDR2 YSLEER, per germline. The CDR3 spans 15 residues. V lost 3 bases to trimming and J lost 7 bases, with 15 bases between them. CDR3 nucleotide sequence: TGCGCCAGCAGCCAGCAGGCGGGAGGAAGTGAAAAACTGTTTTTT. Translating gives CASSQQAGGSEKLFF.

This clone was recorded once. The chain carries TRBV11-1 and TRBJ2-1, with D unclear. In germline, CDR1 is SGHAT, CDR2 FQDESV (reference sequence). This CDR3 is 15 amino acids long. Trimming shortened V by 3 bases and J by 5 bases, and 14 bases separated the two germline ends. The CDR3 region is CASSFGIGYDNEQFF. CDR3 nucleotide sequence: TGTGCCAGCAGCTTCGGAATAGGTTACGACAATGAGCAGTTCTTC.

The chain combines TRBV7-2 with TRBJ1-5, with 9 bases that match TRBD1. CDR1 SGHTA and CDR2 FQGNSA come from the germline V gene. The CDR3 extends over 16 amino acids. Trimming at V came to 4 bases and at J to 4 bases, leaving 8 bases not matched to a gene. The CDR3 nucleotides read TGTGCCAGCAGCTGGGGACAGGGCCGGGGGAATCAGCCCCAGCATTTT. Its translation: CASSWGQGRGNQPQHF.

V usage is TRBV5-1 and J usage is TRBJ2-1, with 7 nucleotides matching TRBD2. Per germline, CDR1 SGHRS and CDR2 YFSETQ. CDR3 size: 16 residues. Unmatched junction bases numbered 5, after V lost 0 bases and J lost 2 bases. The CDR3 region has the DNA TGCGCCAGCAGCTTGGTACCTAGCGGAACCTACAATGAGCAGTTCTTC. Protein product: CASSLVPSGTYNEQFF.

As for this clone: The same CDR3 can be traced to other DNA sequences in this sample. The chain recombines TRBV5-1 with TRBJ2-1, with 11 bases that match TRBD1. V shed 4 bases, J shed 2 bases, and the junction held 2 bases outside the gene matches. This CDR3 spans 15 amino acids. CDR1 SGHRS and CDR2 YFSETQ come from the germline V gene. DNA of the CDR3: TGCGCCAGCAGCCCGGGACAGGGGGCCTACAATGAGCAGTTCTTC. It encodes CASSPGQGAYNEQFF.

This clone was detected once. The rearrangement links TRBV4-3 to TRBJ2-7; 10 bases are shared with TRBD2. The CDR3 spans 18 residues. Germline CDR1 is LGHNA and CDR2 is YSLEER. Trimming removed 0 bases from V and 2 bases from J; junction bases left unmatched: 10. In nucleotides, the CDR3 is TGCGCCAGCAGCCAAGATCACCGGGACAGCGGGAGGGCCTACGAGCAGTACTTC. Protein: CASSQDHRDSGRAYEQYF.

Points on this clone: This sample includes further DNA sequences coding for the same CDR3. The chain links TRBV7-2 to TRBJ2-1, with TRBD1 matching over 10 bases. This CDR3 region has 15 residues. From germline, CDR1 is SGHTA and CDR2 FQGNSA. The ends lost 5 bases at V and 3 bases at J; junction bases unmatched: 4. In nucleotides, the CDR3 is TGTGCCAGCAGCCCGGACAGGGGGAGCTACAATGAGCAGTTCTTC. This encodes CASSPDRGSYNEQFF.

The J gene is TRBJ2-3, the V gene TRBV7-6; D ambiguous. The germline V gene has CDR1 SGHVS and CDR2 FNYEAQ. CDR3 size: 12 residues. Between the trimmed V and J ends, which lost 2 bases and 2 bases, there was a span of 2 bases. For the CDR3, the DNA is TGTGCCAGCAGCTTATCCACAGATACGCAGTATTTT. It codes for CASSLSTDTQYF.